This TCR beta chain was profiled in a study of CD4+ T cells in melanoma. Study outcomes and limitations: A reported correlation linked neoantigen-specific CD4+ T cells to CD8+, macrophage and B cell function. Neoantigen-specific CD4+ T cells in melanoma reportedly had diverse differentiation states.

Trimming cost V 3 bases and J 7 bases, with 11 bases left between them. The CDR3 covers 13 residues. The germline V gene has CDR1 LNHDA and CDR2 SQIVND (reference sequence). As regards this clone: What it binds is not known.

Clones were sequenced by immunoSEQ multiplex PCR, and TCRdb holds only the in-frame ones, with some missing. Of 18,000 or so clones listed, over 75% were seen once; the top ten hold approximately 5.1%. This clonotype was sampled from a human donor with melanoma. The chain has TRBV19 and TRBJ2-3; D gene unclear. Sequencing was performed on cells from a culture (not recorded whether cultured in vitro). For the CDR3, the DNA is TGTGCCAGTAGTATGACGTTTACGAATACGCAGTATTTT. It is translated as CASSMTFTNTQYF.